These T cell receptor beta chains were read from a single sample in a study of T cells in Graves' hyperthyroidism and ophthalmopathy. MiXCR, run by TCRdb on the multiplex PCR reads, gives a single entry per CDR3 protein. This sample yields about 59,000 distinct CDR3 sequences, of which approximately 53% are seen a single time; 3.3% belongs to the top ten. Sequenced material: blood. All receptors come from a woman aged 60-75 years with Graves' ophthalmopathy. CDR3s include the opening cysteine and the closing phenylalanine or tryptophan. Each record gives: clone size, J gene, V gene, D gene, CDR3 length, CDR3 protein, CDR3 DNA. The D gene is left open where the match is weak. Expanded clones are given a class, and other clones once, few, many or no size at all.

clone_size: -; j_call: TRBJ2-3; v_call: TRBV10-3; d_call: TRBD1; cdr3_length: 15; cdr3_aa: CAIRRTGDGTDTQYF; cdr3_nt: TGTGCCATCAGGCGGACAGGGGACGGCACAGATACGCAGTATTTT
clone_size: once; j_call: TRBJ1-3; v_call: TRBV7-2; d_call: -; cdr3_length: 22; cdr3_aa: CASSPQTGLPFEAFFGQGTIYF; cdr3_nt: -
clone_size: -; j_call: TRBJ2-3; v_call: TRBV29-1; d_call: TRBD1; cdr3_length: 15; cdr3_aa: CSVELGQRSTDTQYF; cdr3_nt: TGCAGCGTTGAACTGGGACAGAGAAGCACAGATACGCAGTATTTT
clone_size: -; j_call: TRBJ2-7; v_call: TRBV20-1; d_call: TRBD1; cdr3_length: 12; cdr3_aa: CSAQGAQYEQYF; cdr3_nt: TGCAGTGCCCAGGGGGCCCAATACGAGCAGTACTTC
clone_size: -; j_call: TRBJ1-5; v_call: TRBV20-1; d_call: -; cdr3_length: 16; cdr3_aa: CSARDEGLISNQPQHF; cdr3_nt: TGCAGTGCTAGAGATGAGGGACTGATTAGCAATCAGCCCCAGCATTTT
clone_size: -; j_call: TRBJ2-5; v_call: TRBV20-1; d_call: -; cdr3_length: 12; cdr3_aa: CSAKKGKETQYF; cdr3_nt: TGCAGTGCTAAGAAGGGAAAAGAGACCCAGTACTTC
clone_size: -; j_call: TRBJ1-5; v_call: TRBV6-1; d_call: -; cdr3_length: 15; cdr3_aa: CANSEVGVGNQPQHF; cdr3_nt: TGTGCCAACAGTGAAGTCGGGGTAGGCAATCAGCCCCAGCATTTT
clone_size: -; j_call: TRBJ2-3; v_call: TRBV6-4; d_call: -; cdr3_length: 12; cdr3_aa: CASSDGYNEQYF; cdr3_nt: TGTGCCAGCAGTGATGGGTACAATGAGCAGTATTTT
clone_size: -; j_call: TRBJ1-2; v_call: TRBV14; d_call: -; cdr3_length: 12; cdr3_aa: CASSQSLRGYIF; cdr3_nt: TGTGCCAGCAGCCAATCTCTGAGGGGCTACATCTTC
clone_size: many; j_call: TRBJ2-5; v_call: TRBV7-9; d_call: -; cdr3_length: 14; cdr3_aa: CASSFPTGSETQYF; cdr3_nt: TGTGCCAGCAGCTTCCCGACCGGGAGTGAGACCCAGTACTTC
clone_size: -; j_call: TRBJ2-1; v_call: TRBV2; d_call: TRBD1; cdr3_length: 13; cdr3_aa: CASTGTGGNEQFF; cdr3_nt: TGTGCCAGCACCGGGACAGGGGGGAATGAGCAGTTCTTC
clone_size: -; j_call: TRBJ2-5; v_call: TRBV7-2; d_call: -; cdr3_length: 14; cdr3_aa: CASSLNGGGETQYF; cdr3_nt: TGTGCCAGCAGCTTGAACGGGGGCGGGGAGACCCAGTACTTC
clone_size: -; j_call: TRBJ1-4; v_call: TRBV20-1; d_call: TRBD1; cdr3_length: 15; cdr3_aa: CSARDFGQGGEKLFF; cdr3_nt: TGCAGTGCTAGAGATTTTGGACAGGGAGGTGAAAAACTGTTTTTT
clone_size: many; j_call: TRBJ2-7; v_call: TRBV20-1; d_call: TRBD2; cdr3_length: 14; cdr3_aa: CSAAQGLAGVEQYF; cdr3_nt: TGCAGTGCTGCGCAGGGACTAGCGGGAGTCGAGCAGTACTTC
clone_size: many; j_call: TRBJ1-5; v_call: TRBV12-3/TRBV12-4; d_call: -; cdr3_length: 13; cdr3_aa: CASSQTWAQPQHF; cdr3_nt: TGTGCCAGCAGCCAAACTTGGGCTCAGCCCCAGCATTTT
clone_size: many; j_call: TRBJ2-1; v_call: TRBV6-1; d_call: TRBD1; cdr3_length: 15; cdr3_aa: CASTLAGGPANEQFF; cdr3_nt: TGTGCCAGCACCTTGGCAGGGGGTCCAGCCAATGAGCAGTTTTTC
clone_size: large; j_call: TRBJ2-1; v_call: TRBV15; d_call: TRBD2; cdr3_length: 15; cdr3_aa: CATSPGTSDYNEQFF; cdr3_nt: TGTGCCACCAGCCCCGGGACTAGCGACTACAATGAGCAGTTCTTC
clone_size: -; j_call: TRBJ2-3; v_call: TRBV7-9; d_call: TRBD2; cdr3_length: 14; cdr3_aa: CASSLAGVPNEQYF; cdr3_nt: TGTGCCAGCAGCCTAGCGGGAGTGCCCAATGAGCAGTATTTT
clone_size: -; j_call: TRBJ2-3; v_call: TRBV4-1; d_call: TRBD2; cdr3_length: 15; cdr3_aa: CASSHSGEGPDTQYF; cdr3_nt: TGCGCCAGCAGCCATTCGGGGGAGGGCCCAGATACGCAGTATTTT
clone_size: many; j_call: TRBJ2-7; v_call: TRBV5-6; d_call: -; cdr3_length: 14; cdr3_aa: CASSFARGIREQYF; cdr3_nt: TGTGCCAGCAGCTTCGCCAGGGGAATACGCGAGCAGTACTTC
clone_size: -; j_call: TRBJ2-2; v_call: TRBV19; d_call: -; cdr3_length: 15; cdr3_aa: CASSTRAANTGELFF; cdr3_nt: TGTGCCAGTAGTACCCGGGCAGCGAACACCGGGGAGCTGTTTTTT
clone_size: few; j_call: TRBJ1-4; v_call: TRBV12-3/TRBV12-4; d_call: -; cdr3_length: 14; cdr3_aa: CASSLGGMSEKLFF; cdr3_nt: TGTGCCAGCAGTTTAGGGGGGATGAGTGAAAAACTGTTTTTT
clone_size: many; j_call: TRBJ1-4; v_call: TRBV20-1; d_call: -; cdr3_length: 14; cdr3_aa: CSALGPGNDEKLFF; cdr3_nt: TGCAGTGCTTTAGGTCCGGGGAACGATGAAAAACTGTTTTTT
clone_size: -; j_call: TRBJ2-7; v_call: TRBV10-3; d_call: TRBD2; cdr3_length: 14; cdr3_aa: CAISGPGLGYEQYF; cdr3_nt: TGTGCCATCAGTGGACCGGGACTAGGGTACGAGCAGTACTTC
clone_size: many; j_call: TRBJ2-7; v_call: TRBV3-2; d_call: -; cdr3_length: 16; cdr3_aa: CASSRAPGDRPYEQYF; cdr3_nt: TGTGCCAGCAGCCGAGCACCCGGGGACAGGCCCTACGAGCAGTACTTC
clone_size: -; j_call: TRBJ1-3; v_call: TRBV6-1; d_call: TRBD1; cdr3_length: 15; cdr3_aa: CASMGWDRAGNTIYF; cdr3_nt: TGTGCCAGCATGGGTTGGGACAGGGCTGGAAACACCATATATTTT
clone_size: many; j_call: TRBJ2-2; v_call: TRBV29-1; d_call: -; cdr3_length: 15; cdr3_aa: CSVEIPGQPTGELFF; cdr3_nt: TGCAGCGTTGAAATTCCGGGACAACCCACCGGGGAGCTGTTTTTT
clone_size: -; j_call: TRBJ2-5; v_call: TRBV12-3/TRBV12-4; d_call: -; cdr3_length: 11; cdr3_aa: CASITGTDNSF; cdr3_nt: TGTGCCAGCATTACCGGGACCGACAACTCCTTC
clone_size: -; j_call: TRBJ2-7; v_call: TRBV5-1; d_call: TRBD1; cdr3_length: 14; cdr3_aa: CASRAGTGRYEQYF; cdr3_nt: TGCGCCAGCAGAGCCGGGACAGGAAGGTACGAGCAGTACTTC
clone_size: once; j_call: TRBJ1-1; v_call: TRBV18; d_call: -; cdr3_length: 10; cdr3_aa: CASSRTEAFF; cdr3_nt: TGTGCCAGCTCAAGGACTGAAGCTTTCTTT
clone_size: -; j_call: TRBJ2-5; v_call: TRBV20-1; d_call: -; cdr3_length: 10; cdr3_aa: CSASKETQYF; cdr3_nt: TGCAGCGCGTCGAAGGAGACCCAGTACTTC
clone_size: many; j_call: TRBJ1-1; v_call: TRBV11-2; d_call: TRBD1; cdr3_length: 13; cdr3_aa: CASSLTGYTEAFF; cdr3_nt: TGTGCCAGCAGCCTGACAGGGTACACTGAAGCTTTCTTT
clone_size: many; j_call: TRBJ1-1; v_call: TRBV5-1; d_call: TRBD1; cdr3_length: 15; cdr3_aa: CASSFDPTGASEAFF; cdr3_nt: TGCGCCAGCAGCTTCGACCCGACAGGGGCGTCTGAAGCTTTCTTT
clone_size: many; j_call: TRBJ1-2; v_call: TRBV2; d_call: TRBD1; cdr3_length: 13; cdr3_aa: CASQGGPIYGYTF; cdr3_nt: TGTGCCAGCCAAGGGGGCCCAATCTATGGCTACACCTTC
clone_size: many; j_call: TRBJ1-1; v_call: TRBV5-6; d_call: -; cdr3_length: 13; cdr3_aa: CASSLDRGGEAFF; cdr3_nt: TGTGCCAGCAGCTTGGATCGGGGTGGAGAAGCTTTCTTT
clone_size: few; j_call: TRBJ2-7; v_call: TRBV20-1; d_call: -; cdr3_length: 14; cdr3_aa: CSARDLVRTYEQYF; cdr3_nt: TGCAGTGCTAGAGATCTCGTCAGAACCTACGAGCAGTACTTC
clone_size: -; j_call: TRBJ1-5; v_call: TRBV19; d_call: TRBD1; cdr3_length: 14; cdr3_aa: CASRETGRNQPQHF; cdr3_nt: TGTGCCAGTAGGGAGACAGGGCGCAATCAGCCCCAGCATTTT
clone_size: -; j_call: TRBJ2-3; v_call: TRBV5-4; d_call: -; cdr3_length: 14; cdr3_aa: CASSEDSSTDTQYF; cdr3_nt: TGTGCCAGCAGCGAGGACAGCTCCACAGATACGCAGTATTTT
clone_size: many; j_call: TRBJ1-2; v_call: TRBV5-1; d_call: -; cdr3_length: 12; cdr3_aa: CASSVRGRGYTF; cdr3_nt: TGCGCCAGCAGCGTCCGGGGACGTGGCTACACCTTC
clone_size: once; j_call: TRBJ2-1; v_call: TRBV5-1; d_call: TRBD2; cdr3_length: 15; cdr3_aa: CASRTGTSSRDERLF; cdr3_nt: TGCGCCAGCCGCACCGGGACTAGCTCCAGGGATGAGCGGCTCTTC
clone_size: many; j_call: TRBJ2-1; v_call: TRBV20-1; d_call: TRBD2; cdr3_length: 14; cdr3_aa: CSASGLAGVGEQFF; cdr3_nt: TGCAGTGCTAGTGGACTAGCGGGGGTAGGTGAGCAGTTCTTC
clone_size: -; j_call: TRBJ2-7; v_call: TRBV5-4; d_call: TRBD1; cdr3_length: 16; cdr3_aa: CASSLGLYRGEDEQYF; cdr3_nt: TGTGCCAGCAGCTTGGGGCTCTACAGGGGGGAGGACGAGCAGTACTTC
clone_size: -; j_call: TRBJ1-2; v_call: TRBV12-3/TRBV12-4; d_call: -; cdr3_length: 13; cdr3_aa: CASSWGSGYGYTF; cdr3_nt: TGTGCCAGCAGTTGGGGGAGCGGCTATGGCTACACCTTC
clone_size: -; j_call: TRBJ2-3; v_call: TRBV20-1; d_call: TRBD2; cdr3_length: 16; cdr3_aa: CSAREGTSGPQDTQYF; cdr3_nt: TGCAGTGCTAGAGAGGGGACTAGCGGTCCTCAAGATACGCAGTATTTT
clone_size: -; j_call: TRBJ2-7; v_call: TRBV5-4; d_call: -; cdr3_length: 14; cdr3_aa: CASSLAGVTYEQYF; cdr3_nt: TGTGCCAGCAGCTTGGCAGGGGTTACCTACGAGCAGTACTTC
clone_size: many; j_call: TRBJ2-1; v_call: TRBV6-4; d_call: TRBD2; cdr3_length: 15; cdr3_aa: CASSDRKRGESEQFF; cdr3_nt: TGTGCCAGCAGTGACCGGAAACGGGGGGAAAGTGAGCAGTTCTTC
clone_size: -; j_call: TRBJ1-2; v_call: TRBV7-9; d_call: TRBD1; cdr3_length: 15; cdr3_aa: CASSHLRDSTYGYTF; cdr3_nt: TGTGCCAGCAGCCACCTGAGGGACAGTACCTATGGCTACACCTTC
clone_size: many; j_call: TRBJ2-7; v_call: TRBV19; d_call: TRBD2; cdr3_length: 17; cdr3_aa: CASSIDFGTSLTYEQYF; cdr3_nt: TGTGCCAGTAGTATAGATTTCGGGACTAGCCTTACCTACGAGCAGTACTTC
clone_size: -; j_call: TRBJ2-7; v_call: TRBV20-1; d_call: -; cdr3_length: 14; cdr3_aa: CSAPLGRIAYEQYF; cdr3_nt: TGCAGTGCACCCCTGGGACGGATCGCCTACGAGCAGTACTTC
clone_size: -; j_call: TRBJ2-5; v_call: TRBV10-3; d_call: TRBD2; cdr3_length: 16; cdr3_aa: CAISVGSGGGGETQYF; cdr3_nt: TGTGCCATCAGTGTCGGTAGCGGGGGGGGTGGAGAGACCCAGTACTTC
clone_size: -; j_call: TRBJ2-1; v_call: TRBV19; d_call: -; cdr3_length: 15; cdr3_aa: CASSVCQEPYNEQFF; cdr3_nt: TGTGCCAGTAGTGTATGCCAGGAACCATACAATGAGCAGTTCTTC
clone_size: many; j_call: TRBJ1-5; v_call: TRBV4-1; d_call: -; cdr3_length: 15; cdr3_aa: CASSSTGRGNQPQHF; cdr3_nt: TGCGCCAGCAGCTCCACTGGCAGGGGTAACCAGCCCCAGCATTTT
clone_size: many; j_call: TRBJ2-5; v_call: TRBV29-1; d_call: -; cdr3_length: 11; cdr3_aa: CSVMEWETQYF; cdr3_nt: TGCAGCGTAATGGAGTGGGAGACCCAGTACTTC
clone_size: many; j_call: TRBJ1-4; v_call: TRBV12-3/TRBV12-4; d_call: TRBD1; cdr3_length: 15; cdr3_aa: CASSLSGTGGEKLFF; cdr3_nt: TGTGCCAGCAGTTTGTCCGGGACAGGGGGTGAAAAACTGTTTTTT